The 30 T cell receptor beta chains listed next were all sequenced from one sample in a study of cytomegalovirus exposure and HLA in healthy donors. A multiplex PCR was run with 60 Vbeta primers and 13 Jbeta primers. Clones were read by immunoSEQ multiplex PCR, and TCRdb kept only the in-frame ones, dropping some. The sample shows 90,000 to 100,000 clones, more than 60% of them seen only once. The specimen was PBMCs. All receptors come from a man in his fifties in good health and CMV-seronegative.

This clone was seen only once. V usage is TRBV30 and J usage is TRBJ2-1; TRBD2 agrees at 7 bases. Trimming cost V 2 bases and J 7 bases; bases outside gene matches: 11. The CDR3 contains 15 residues. Germline V gene lookup returns CDR1 GTSNPN and CDR2 SVGIG (reference sequence). The CDR3 nucleotides are TGTGCCTGGAGTCGAGTAGCGGGTCGGGGAAATGAGCAGTTCTTC. This gives the protein CAWSRVAGRGNEQFF.

V is TRBV7-3 and J is TRBJ1-6; 7 nucleotides line up with TRBD1. Germline-derived CDR1 and CDR2 are SGHTA and FQGTGA. The CDR3 consists of 14 residues. The V segment lost 5 bases and the J segment 7 bases; nucleotides outside the gene matches: 5. The CDR3 DNA reads as TGTGCCAGCAGCCGGGACAGCCTAAATTCACCCCTCCACTTT. Amino acids: CASSRDSLNSPLHF.

This sequence joins TRBV11-3 and TRBJ2-1; 7 bases line up with TRBD1. Looked up from germline, CDR1 is SGHNT and CDR2 is YENEEA. This CDR3 has 15 amino acids. Trimming took 3 bases from V and 5 from J; bases not matched to a gene: 7. The CDR3 nucleotides are TGTGCCAGCAGCTTGGAGACAGGGTTCCACAATGAGCAGTTCTTC. It yields the protein CASSLETGFHNEQFF.

This sequence joins TRBV13 and TRBJ2-3; the D is unclear. With 3 bases removed from V and 0 bases from J, the gap between germline ends came to 7 bases. CDR3 length: 14 amino acids. The germline V gene has CDR1 PRHDT and CDR2 FYEKMQ (reference sequence). This CDR3 reads CASSLVQSTDTQYF. DNA of the CDR3: TGTGCCAGCAGCTTGGTACAGAGCACAGATACGCAGTATTTT. The full variable domain, its missing parts supplied by reference TRBV13 and TRBJ2-3, is AAGVIQSPRHLIKEKRETATLKCYPIPRHDTVYWYQQGPGQDPQFLISFYEKMQSDKGSIPDRFSAQQFSDYHSELNMSSLELGDSALYFCASSLVQSTDTQYFGPGTRLTVL.

In DNA form, the CDR3 reads TGTGCCAGCCGGGCAGGGGGGAGCAATCAGCCCCAGCATTTT. Protein product: CASRAGGSNQPQHF. The chain employs TRBV6-1 and TRBJ1-5; 7 nucleotides line up with TRBD1. Germline V gene sequence: CDR1 MNHNS, CDR2 SASEGT. CDR3 size: 14 residues. After removal of 8 bases from V and 1 base from J, the junction contained 5 bases not matched to a gene.

The rearrangement joins TRBV6-5 to TRBJ2-7; 13 bases are shared with TRBD2. The germline V gene has CDR1 MNHEY and CDR2 SVGAGI. The CDR3 covers 14 residues. V lost 10 bases to trimming and J lost 4 bases; unmatched junction nucleotides: 7. Here the CDR3 DNA reads TGTGCCACCTCACTAGCGGGGGGGCAGTACGAGCAGTACTTC. Translating gives CATSLAGGQYEQYF.

CDR3 amino acids: CASSLTTGTGDEQYF. CDR3 nucleotide sequence: TGCGCCAGCAGCTTAACCACCGGGACAGGGGACGAGCAGTACTTC. The V and J genes are TRBV5-1 and TRBJ2-7, with TRBD1 matching over 10 bases. Germline trimming cut 2 bases from V and 5 bases from J; bases unmatched to any gene: 7. The CDR3 covers 15 residues. CDR1 is SGHRS, CDR2 YFSETQ, per germline.

This clone was detected only once. The chain has TRBV6-1 and TRBJ1-5; no definite D call. Trimming shortened V by 3 bases and J by 0 bases, and 6 bases separated the two germline ends. CDR1 and CDR2 (germline): MNHNS, SASEGT. CDR3 length equals 14 residues. The CDR3 nucleotides are TGTGCCAGCAGTGATGGAGATAGCAATCAGCCCCAGCATTTT. As protein: CASSDGDSNQPQHF.

The chain carries TRBV5-1 and TRBJ2-5; 9 nucleotides agree with TRBD2. TRBJ2-7 explains the end of the DNA better; the J call may be wrong. Germline V CDR1 and CDR2: SGHRS, YFSETQ. CDR3 size: 17 residues. This CDR3 is CASSSKLSGGSSYEQYF. The CDR3 region has the DNA TGCGCCAGCAGCTCCAAGCTTAGCGGGGGCTCCTCCTACGAGCAGTACTTC.

V is TRBV11-2 and J is TRBJ1-6, with a weak D call TRBD1 (6 bases). Germline assignment: CDR1 SGHAT and CDR2 FQNNGV. V was clipped by 4 bases and J by 8 bases, with 12 bases between them. CDR3 length: 14 amino acids. CDR3 nucleotide sequence: TGTGCCAGCAGCTCAACAGGGAAGGATTCACCCCTCCACTTT. The encoded protein is CASSSTGKDSPLHF.

This clone was detected only once. This chain connects TRBV6-5 to TRBJ1-1; 7 bases match TRBD1. Germline V CDR1 and CDR2: MNHEY, SVGAGI. V shed 5 bases and J 2 bases; nucleotides not matched to a gene: 5. CDR3 length: 14 amino acids. The CDR3 nucleotides read TGTGCCAGCAGTCTGGGACAGATTAACACTGAAGCTTTCTTT. Protein product: CASSLGQINTEAFF.

The chain couples TRBV7-2 to TRBJ1-2; 9 positions agree with TRBD1. Per germline, CDR1 SGHTA and CDR2 FQGNSA. V was clipped by 0 bases and J by 4 bases; unmatched bases: 3. The CDR3 is 15 residues long. The CDR3 DNA reads TGTGCCAGCAGCTTAGCGAGGGACAGGGTCTATGGCTACACCTTC. Its translation: CASSLARDRVYGYTF.

V is TRBV30 and J is TRBJ1-4; D call uncertain. This CDR3 is 14 amino acids long. Germline assignment: CDR1 GTSNPN and CDR2 SVGIG (reference sequence). V lost 0 bases, J lost 7 bases, and 12 bases lay in between. The CDR3 region is CAWSVGSGGEKLFF. CDR3 sequence (DNA): TGTGCCTGGAGTGTAGGTAGCGGTGGTGAAAAACTGTTTTTT. The complete variable domain, with remaining parts taken from reference TRBV30 and TRBJ1-4, reads SQTIHQWPATLVQPVGSPLSLECTVEGTSNPNLYWYRQAAGRGLQLLFYSVGIGQISSEVPQNLSASRPQDRQFILSSKKLLLSDSGFYLCAWSVGSGGEKLFFGSGTQLSVL.

The rearrangement links TRBV27 to TRBJ2-7, with 7 bases matching TRBD2. V lost 8 bases and J lost 5; bases outside the gene matches: 3. The CDR3 runs to 11 residues. CDR1 is MNHEY and CDR2 is SMNVEV in the germline V gene (reference sequence). CDR3 region: CASGGGNEQYF. Written as DNA, the CDR3 is TGTGCCAGCGGGGGGGGGAACGAGCAGTACTTC.

This sequence joins TRBV6-6 and TRBJ2-3; D gene uncertain. The length of the CDR3 is 13 residues. CDR1 and CDR2 (germline): MNHNY, SVGAGI (reference sequence). Between the trimmed V and J ends, which lost 5 bases and 4 bases, there was a span of 10 bases. The CDR3 DNA reads TGTGCCAGCAGTCGCGGCCACTCAGATACGCAGTATTTT. Amino acids: CASSRGHSDTQYF.

The chain recombines TRBV4-1 with TRBJ1-2; D gene uncertain. This CDR3 has 15 residues. Germline lookup yields CDR1 MGHRA and CDR2 YSYEKL. V was shortened by 0 bases and J by 4 bases, with 12 bases between the two germline ends. CDR3 nucleotide sequence: TGCGCCAGCAGCCAAGAATTGACGGGAATCTATGGCTACACCTTC. This sequence encodes CASSQELTGIYGYTF.

This clone was seen more than once but under ten times. V is TRBV5-4 and J is TRBJ2-7, with 7 bases matching TRBD1. With V trimmed by 4 bases and J by 0 bases, 4 bases remained unmatched. The CDR3 spans 14 residues. Per the germline V gene, CDR1 is SGHNT and CDR2 is YYREEE (reference sequence). The CDR3 loop reads CASSGRQGSYEQYF. The CDR3 coding sequence is TGTGCCAGCAGCGGGAGACAGGGCTCCTACGAGCAGTACTTC.

The genes are TRBV13 and TRBJ2-5, with 12 bases lining up with TRBD2. Germline CDR1 reads PRHDT; CDR2 reads FYEKMQ (reference sequence). Trimming at V came to 3 bases and at J to 7 bases, leaving 12 bases not matched to a gene. This CDR3 has 17 amino acids. This chain's CDR3 is CASSLLTSGGPQWTQYF. CDR3 nucleotide sequence: TGTGCCAGCAGCTTGCTTACTAGCGGGGGGCCCCAATGGACCCAGTACTTC.

The chain carries TRBV28 and TRBJ1-4; D perhaps matches TRBD1 (5 bases). CDR3 length: 15 residues. V dropped 5 bases and J dropped 3 bases, with 13 bases sitting between them. CDR1 MDHEN and CDR2 SYDVKM come from the germline V gene. The CDR3 region is CASSPPGEPNEKLFF. CDR3 nucleotides: TGTGCCAGCAGTCCCCCGGGGGAACCTAATGAAAAACTGTTTTTT.

The rearrangement joins TRBV6-5 to TRBJ2-2; 7 nucleotides line up with TRBD1. Germline CDR1 reads MNHEY; CDR2 reads SVGAGI. V lost 4 bases, J lost 6 bases, and 5 bases stayed unmatched. The CDR3 totals 14 residues. The CDR3 bases are TGTGCCAGCAGTTGGAACAGGGGTCCCGGGGAGCTGTTTTTT. Translating it yields CASSWNRGPGELFF.

The chain carries TRBV6-1 and TRBJ1-5; 8 nucleotides match TRBD1. Germline V gives CDR1 MNHNS, CDR2 SASEGT. Trimming at V came to 6 bases and at J to 0 bases, leaving 4 bases not matched to a gene. The CDR3 covers 15 residues. CDR3 in amino acids: CASSEDRVSNQPQHF. The CDR3 DNA reads as TGTGCCAGCAGCGAGGACAGGGTTAGCAATCAGCCCCAGCATTTT.

The chain joins TRBV5-6 to TRBJ2-2; weak D call: TRBD2 (7 bases). The CDR3 has 18 amino acids. Germline V lookup: CDR1 SGHDT, CDR2 YYEEEE. Trimming stripped 1 base from V and 6 bases from J, with 22 bases between. The CDR3: CASSLKEVGRGGAGELFF. The CDR3, as DNA: TGTGCCAGCAGCTTGAAGGAAGTAGGTAGAGGGGGGGCCGGGGAGCTGTTTTTT.

V is TRBV7-8 and J is TRBJ2-5; D ambiguous. V was clipped by 1 base and J by 1 base, with 7 bases between them. The CDR3 loop spans 14 amino acids. In germline, CDR1 is SGHVS, CDR2 FQNEAQ. The CDR3 region is CASSLGQSQETQYF. CDR3 coding DNA: TGTGCCAGCAGCTTAGGGCAAAGCCAAGAGACCCAGTACTTC.

This chain links TRBV4-3 with TRBJ2-1; 10 bases map to TRBD2. Germline lookup yields CDR1 LGHNA and CDR2 YSLEER. With V trimmed by 0 bases and J by 2 bases, 4 bases remained unmatched. The CDR3 spans 17 residues. CDR3 nucleotides: TGCGCCAGCAGCCAAGATATCCTAGCGGGGGCCTACAATGAGCAGTTCTTC. This gives the protein CASSQDILAGAYNEQFF.

The chain employs TRBV6-4 and TRBJ1-1; 7 bases are shared with TRBD1. Per the germline V gene, CDR1 is MRHNA and CDR2 is SNTAGT. V trimming: 10 bases; J trimming: 4 bases; junction bases outside the gene matches: 12. The CDR3 extends over 14 amino acids. The CDR3 DNA reads TGTGCCACCAAACCCGAACAGGGGAGCACTGAAGCTTTCTTT. Translating it yields CATKPEQGSTEAFF.

This clone was observed a few times. Other DNA sequences in this sample translate to the same CDR3. This sequence joins TRBV9 and TRBJ2-5; D is possibly TRBD2 (5 bases). Germline lookup yields CDR1 SGDLS and CDR2 YYNGEE. This CDR3 region has 14 residues. Trimming pared 0 bases from V and 2 bases from J, leaving 8 bases between. The CDR3 here is CASSVGTGQETQYF. In nucleotides, the CDR3 is TGTGCCAGCAGCGTAGGAACGGGGCAAGAGACCCAGTACTTC. Using reference TRBV9 and TRBJ2-5 for the parts outside the CDR3, the full variable domain is DSGVTQTPKHLITATGQRVTLRCSPRSGDLSVYWYQQSLDQGLQFLIQYYNGEERAKGNILERFSAQQFPDLHSELNLSSLELGDSALYFCASSVGTGQETQYFGPGTRLLVL.

CDR3 coding DNA: TGCGCCAGCAGCCGGGTGGGACAGCAGTCCTACGAGCAGTACTTC. Translated: CASSRVGQQSYEQYF. This sequence joins TRBV5-1 and TRBJ2-7, with 7 bases aligning to TRBD1. Germline assignment: CDR1 SGHRS and CDR2 YFSETQ. This CDR3 has 15 residues. With 4 bases clipped from V and 1 base from J, the junction kept 8 bases outside the gene matches.

The chain has TRBV7-2 and TRBJ1-2, with 8 positions matching TRBD1. This CDR3 is built from 14 residues. V lost 3 bases and J lost 3; bases outside the gene matches: 3. From germline, CDR1 is SGHTA and CDR2 FQGNSA. The CDR3: CASSLPGGYYGYTF. As DNA, the CDR3 is TGTGCCAGCAGCTTGCCAGGGGGCTACTATGGCTACACCTTC.

The rearrangement uses TRBV4-1 and TRBJ2-7; D is possibly TRBD1 (5 bases). The germline CDR1 and CDR2 sequences are MGHRA and YSYEKL. The V gene lost 4 bases and the J gene lost 2 bases, with 12 bases spanning the gap. The CDR3 runs 14 residues. In DNA form, the CDR3 reads TGCGCCAGCAGCCCACGGACAAGAACCTACGAGCAGTACTTC. Its protein is CASSPRTRTYEQYF.

This chain connects TRBV9 to TRBJ2-1; 9 nucleotides match TRBD2. V trimming: 0 bases; J trimming: 7 bases; junction bases outside the gene matches: 5. The germline V gene has CDR1 SGDLS and CDR2 YYNGEE. The CDR3 sequence is 15 residues long. CDR3 in amino acids: CASSVDSGSYNEQFF. The CDR3 nucleotides are TGTGCCAGCAGCGTAGATAGCGGGAGTTATAATGAGCAGTTCTTC.